These T cell receptor beta chains were read from a single sample in a study of blood T cells in healthy people across ages. TCRdb independently ran MiXCR on the 5' RACE reads; one entry per CDR3 protein. Of more than 800,000 distinct CDR3 sequences listed, roughly 26% are singletons. The sequenced material came from blood. All receptors derive from a woman older than 75 in good health. Each CDR3 is given with its conserved first and last residue. D genes are given only for firm matches. Not every row has a clone size; where given, it reads once, few, many or a size class.

CDR3nt: TGTGCCAGCAGCCGATCGGGACAGGGATGGACTGAAGCTTTCTTT; CDR3aa: CASSRSGQGWTEAFF; v_gene: TRBV7-2; d_gene: TRBD1; j_gene: TRBJ1-1; abundance: few
CDR3nt: TGTGCCAGCAGCCCTGGGGGCGTGGGTACAGATACGCAGTATTTT; CDR3aa: CASSPGGVGTDTQYF; v_gene: TRBV7-2; d_gene: -; j_gene: TRBJ2-3; abundance: many
CDR3nt: TGTGCCAGCAGAAGCGGGGGGCCCGGGTCCTACAATGAGCAGTTCTTC; CDR3aa: CASRSGGPGSYNEQFF; v_gene: TRBV14; d_gene: TRBD2; j_gene: TRBJ2-1; abundance: many
CDR3nt: TGCGCCAGCACGGCTAGCGGGGCAGAGACCCAGTACTTC; CDR3aa: CASTASGAETQYF; v_gene: TRBV10-2; d_gene: TRBD2; j_gene: TRBJ2-5; abundance: many
CDR3nt: TGTGCCAGCAGACAAAATGAAAAACTGTTTTTT; CDR3aa: CASRQNEKLFF; v_gene: TRBV7-8; d_gene: -; j_gene: TRBJ1-4; abundance: -
CDR3nt: TGTGCCAGCAGCTCGGGACAGTTTAATGAAAAACGGTTTTTT; CDR3aa: CASSSGQFNEKRFF; v_gene: TRBV7-9; d_gene: TRBD1; j_gene: TRBJ1-4; abundance: once
CDR3nt: TGTGCCAGCAGTCCGCGACAGGGTGAGGGTGGTGCTGAAGCTTTCTTT; CDR3aa: CASSPRQGEGGAEAFF; v_gene: TRBV27; d_gene: TRBD1; j_gene: TRBJ1-1; abundance: -
CDR3nt: TGTGCCAGCAGCGGGACACCGACAGACACAGATACGCAGTATTTT; CDR3aa: CASSGTPTDTDTQYF; v_gene: TRBV9; d_gene: -; j_gene: TRBJ2-3; abundance: many
CDR3nt: TGTGCCAGCTCACCACCCGAGTCCCTCGTTACGCAGTATTTT; CDR3aa: CASSPPESLVTQYF; v_gene: TRBV18; d_gene: -; j_gene: TRBJ2-3; abundance: many
CDR3nt: TGCGCCAGCAGCATGGGGACAGGTAATCAGCCCCAGCATTTT; CDR3aa: CASSMGTGNQPQHF; v_gene: TRBV5-1; d_gene: TRBD1; j_gene: TRBJ1-5; abundance: -
CDR3nt: TGTGCCAGCAGTCAACAGCCCCAAGAGACCCAGTACTTC; CDR3aa: CASSQQPQETQYF; v_gene: TRBV25-1; d_gene: -; j_gene: TRBJ2-5; abundance: many
CDR3nt: TGTGCCAGCAGCCCTACCGACAGGGGAGTCGGCTACACCTTC; CDR3aa: CASSPTDRGVGYTF; v_gene: TRBV14; d_gene: TRBD1; j_gene: TRBJ1-2; abundance: -
CDR3nt: TGCAGTGCTAGTCACCTAGCGGGGGGGCGTATAGGGGGCTCCTACGAGCAGTTCTTC; CDR3aa: CSASHLAGGRIGGSYEQFF; v_gene: TRBV20-1; d_gene: TRBD2; j_gene: TRBJ2-1; abundance: -
CDR3nt: TGTGCCATCAGTGAGTCCTCTAGGGGACTAGCGGGAGTTATAGATACGCAGTATTTT; CDR3aa: CAISESSRGLAGVIDTQYF; v_gene: TRBV10-3; d_gene: TRBD2; j_gene: TRBJ2-3; abundance: -
CDR3nt: TGCAGCGTTGAAGGGACAGGGGGCTATGGCTACACCTTC; CDR3aa: CSVEGTGGYGYTF; v_gene: TRBV29-1; d_gene: TRBD1; j_gene: TRBJ1-2; abundance: many
CDR3nt: TGTGCCAGCAGCCCAGCTGCGTCGGAGAGCAATCAGCCCCAGCATTTT; CDR3aa: CASSPAASESNQPQHF; v_gene: TRBV3-1; d_gene: -; j_gene: TRBJ1-5; abundance: -
CDR3nt: TGTGCCAGCAGCTTGACTAGCGGGTTGGCGAGCACCGGGGAGCTGTTTTTT; CDR3aa: CASSLTSGLASTGELFF; v_gene: TRBV11-2; d_gene: TRBD2; j_gene: TRBJ2-2; abundance: -
CDR3nt: TGTGCCAGCAGCTTAGGGGGAACGGGTGAAAAACTGTTTTTT; CDR3aa: CASSLGGTGEKLFF; v_gene: TRBV7-2; d_gene: -; j_gene: TRBJ1-4; abundance: many
CDR3nt: TGTGCCAGCAGTTTAGCTGCCAGGGGACAGCGCTATGGCTACACCTTC; CDR3aa: CASSLAARGQRYGYTF; v_gene: TRBV12-3/TRBV12-4; d_gene: TRBD1; j_gene: TRBJ1-2; abundance: few
CDR3nt: TGCAGTGCTGAGCTACAGGGGGGGATTTACAATGAGCAGTTCTTC; CDR3aa: CSAELQGGIYNEQFF; v_gene: TRBV20-1; d_gene: -; j_gene: TRBJ2-1; abundance: many
CDR3nt: TGTGCCAGCAGTCAGATTCGCACTAGGTTTACATCCTACGAGCAGTACTTC; CDR3aa: CASSQIRTRFTSYEQYF; v_gene: TRBV6-5; d_gene: -; j_gene: TRBJ2-7; abundance: many
CDR3nt: TGTGCCATCAGTGATGCGGGGGACACCGGGGAGCTGTTTTTT; CDR3aa: CAISDAGDTGELFF; v_gene: TRBV10-3; d_gene: TRBD2; j_gene: TRBJ2-2; abundance: many
CDR3nt: TGTGCCAGCAGTGATCAGGGGGGTAGCAATCAGCCCCAGCATTTT; CDR3aa: CASSDQGGSNQPQHF; v_gene: TRBV25-1; d_gene: TRBD1; j_gene: TRBJ1-5; abundance: -
CDR3nt: TGCAGTGCTAGATCTAATACAGGGATAGCTCAGCCCCAGCATTTT; CDR3aa: CSARSNTGIAQPQHF; v_gene: TRBV20-1; d_gene: -; j_gene: TRBJ1-5; abundance: -
CDR3nt: TGTGCCAGCAGCTTAAGCGACGGGCCGCAGCCCCAGCATTTT; CDR3aa: CASSLSDGPQPQHF; v_gene: TRBV7-9; d_gene: -; j_gene: TRBJ1-5; abundance: many
CDR3nt: TGCAGTGCTAGAGAATCCCAGAACTATGGCTACACCTTC; CDR3aa: CSARESQNYGYTF; v_gene: TRBV20-1; d_gene: -; j_gene: TRBJ1-2; abundance: many
CDR3nt: TGCGCCAGCAGCTTTGGACAGACCCTTAATGAAAAACTGTTTTTT; CDR3aa: CASSFGQTLNEKLFF; v_gene: TRBV5-1; d_gene: -; j_gene: TRBJ1-4; abundance: many
CDR3nt: TGTGCCAGCAGCTTGGGCGGGTGGACTAACTATGGCTACACCTTC; CDR3aa: CASSLGGWTNYGYTF; v_gene: TRBV5-8; d_gene: -; j_gene: TRBJ1-2; abundance: -
CDR3nt: TGCAGTGCTAGAGATTTGGTCACCCAGTACTTC; CDR3aa: CSARDLVTQYF; v_gene: TRBV20-1; d_gene: -; j_gene: TRBJ2-5; abundance: many
CDR3nt: TGTGCCATCAGTTCTGGCAGGGGCCAACCACTCTCCTATGGCTACACCTTC; CDR3aa: CAISSGRGQPLSYGYTF; v_gene: TRBV10-3; d_gene: -; j_gene: TRBJ1-2; abundance: many
CDR3nt: TGTGCCATCCGCGATGAGGGGGCTGGCAATCAGCCCCAGCATTTT; CDR3aa: CAIRDEGAGNQPQHF; v_gene: TRBV10-3; d_gene: TRBD1; j_gene: TRBJ1-5; abundance: -
CDR3nt: TGTGCCAGCAGTCCACAGGGTATTAACACCGGGGAGCTGTTTTTT; CDR3aa: CASSPQGINTGELFF; v_gene: TRBV12-3/TRBV12-4; d_gene: -; j_gene: TRBJ2-2; abundance: -
CDR3nt: TGTGCCAGCAGCCTAAAGCCGGGACAGGGGCCTCAAGAGACCCAGTACTTC; CDR3aa: CASSLKPGQGPQETQYF; v_gene: TRBV7-2; d_gene: TRBD1; j_gene: TRBJ2-5; abundance: -